Shown below are 26 T cell receptor beta chains from a single sample sequenced in a study of T cell responses to AZD1222 COVID-19 vaccine. Sequenced by immunoSEQ multiplex PCR; TCRdb stores in-frame clones only, minus some. This table has 95,000 or so clones, roughly nine tenths appearing once. The source was peripheral blood, collected on day 0 of AZD1222 vaccination. The receptors derive from an adult in good health.

J is TRBJ2-2 and V is TRBV18, with D unclear. Trimming cost V 3 bases and J 3 bases, with 11 bases left between them. Germline V gene sequence: CDR1 KGHSH, CDR2 LQKENI. The CDR3 loop spans 15 amino acids. CDR3 nucleotide sequence: TGTGCCAGCTCACCTCTGGCAGGATACACCGGGGAGCTGTTTTTT. Residues: CASSPLAGYTGELFF.

The rearrangement uses TRBV6-2 or TRBV6-3 and TRBJ1-6, with TRBD1 matching over 9 bases. The ends lost 5 bases at V and 8 bases at J; junction bases unmatched: 7. This CDR3 region has 15 residues. The germline V gene encodes CDR1 MNHEY and CDR2 SVGEGT. The CDR3 bases are TGTGCCAGCAGTAGATTGGGACAGGGTGATTCACCCCTCCACTTT. This gives the protein CASSRLGQGDSPLHF.

The chain joins TRBV5-1 to TRBJ2-4; TRBD1 agrees at 9 bases. V lost 4 bases to trimming and J lost 4 bases; unmatched junction nucleotides: 15. The CDR3 totals 18 residues. Germline loops: CDR1 SGHRS, CDR2 YFSETQ. Written as DNA, the CDR3 is TGCGCCAGCAGCCCACTCCTATTTCCGGGACAGGGTAAAAACATTCAGTACTTC. Encoded protein: CASSPLLFPGQGKNIQYF.

The gene calls are TRBV30 and TRBJ1-4, with D possibly TRBD1 on 5 matching bases. CDR3 length: 11 residues. CDR1 and CDR2 (germline): GTSNPN, SVGIG (reference sequence). V shed 4 bases and J shed 14 bases, with 14 bases lying between them. As DNA, the CDR3 is TGTGCCTGGAATCAGGACACGACCCTGTTTTTT. It specifies CAWNQDTTLFF. The full variable domain, rest sourced from reference TRBV30 and TRBJ1-4, is SQTIHQWPATLVQPVGSPLSLECTVEGTSNPNLYWYRQAAGRGLQLLFYSVGIGQISSEVPQNLSASRPQDRQFILSSKKLLLSDSGFYLCAWNQDTTLFFGSGTQLSVL.

J is TRBJ2-7 and V is TRBV5-8, with 7 nucleotides matching TRBD1. The CDR3 sequence is 13 residues long. The V gene end was trimmed by 4 bases and the J gene end by 3 bases; junction bases not matched to a gene: 4. Germline CDR1 SGHTS, CDR2 YDEGEE. The chain's CDR3 is CASSARDSYEQYF. The DNA of the CDR3 is TGTGCCAGCAGCGCCCGGGACAGCTACGAGCAGTACTTC.

The chain links TRBV28 to TRBJ1-2, with no clear D. Germline assignment: CDR1 MDHEN and CDR2 SYDVKM. The CDR3 is 12 amino acids. Trimming removed 7 bases at V and 2 bases at J, with 8 bases between. The CDR3 spells CASTGQNYGYTF. The CDR3 DNA follows: TGTGCCAGCACGGGTCAGAACTATGGCTACACCTTC.

V is TRBV6-4 and J is TRBJ2-7, with TRBD1 as a possible D gene (5 bases). Deletions cut 4 bases from V and 3 bases from J, with 10 bases between. Germline assignment: CDR1 MRHNA and CDR2 SNTAGT. The CDR3 has 13 residues. The CDR3 here is CASSVDRGYEQYF. For the CDR3, the DNA is TGTGCCAGCAGTGTTGACAGAGGCTACGAGCAGTACTTC.

V gene TRBV21-1 combines with J gene TRBJ2-7; TRBD2, as called in the table, went unchecked against the DNA. TRBV21-1 is noted as a pseudogene. The CDR3 is 12 amino acids. CDR3 DNA sequence: TGTGCCAGCAGCCCACCTAAGTACGAGCAGTACTTC. Translating it yields CASSPPKYEQYF.

The rearrangement joins TRBV2 to TRBJ1-2, with 9 bases matching TRBD1. The ends lost 5 bases at V and 5 bases at J; junction bases unmatched: 3. CDR3 length: 13 residues. Germline V CDR1 and CDR2: SNHLY, FYNNEI. CDR3 amino acids: CASSRQGVYGYTF. The DNA of the CDR3 is TGTGCCAGCAGTCGACAGGGGGTTTATGGCTACACCTTC.

The chain is built from TRBV24-1 and TRBJ1-2; D remains unclear. Germline lookup yields CDR1 KGHDR and CDR2 SFDVKD. The CDR3 runs 12 residues. V lost 2 bases, J lost 2 bases, and 2 bases lay in between. CDR3 loop: CATSDWNYGYTF. The CDR3 DNA follows: TGTGCCACCAGTGATTGGAACTATGGCTACACCTTC.

The chain joins TRBV30 to TRBJ1-1; the D is unclear. Germline CDR1 reads GTSNPN; CDR2 reads SVGIG (reference sequence). V was pared by 2 bases and J by 0 bases, with 7 bases between. This CDR3 has 13 residues. CDR3 region: CAWSQGLNTEAFF. The DNA of the CDR3 is TGTGCCTGGAGTCAAGGGTTGAACACTGAAGCTTTCTTT.

This clone was seen just once. The chain has TRBV27 and TRBJ1-5; D unresolved. Looked up from germline, CDR1 is MNHEY and CDR2 is SMNVEV (reference sequence). Trimming took 0 bases from V and 7 from J, leaving 10 bases between them. CDR3 length: 14 residues. Here the CDR3 DNA reads TGTGCCAGCAGTTTATCAAGACCTCCCCAGCCCCAGCATTTT. It yields the protein CASSLSRPPQPQHF.

This clone has just one count. The J gene is TRBJ2-5, the V gene TRBV30, with 8 bases lining up with TRBD1. Losses at the gene ends were 3 bases for V and 4 bases for J; bases not matched to a gene: 7. The length of the CDR3 is 14 residues. Germline V gives CDR1 GTSNPN, CDR2 SVGIG (reference sequence). The CDR3 loop reads CAWSSETGVETQYF. In DNA form, the CDR3 reads TGTGCCTGGAGCTCAGAGACAGGGGTAGAGACCCAGTACTTC.

V is TRBV2 and J is TRBJ2-6; D remains ambiguous. Germline CDR1 SNHLY, CDR2 FYNNEI. There are 13 residues in the CDR3. The V and J ends lost 6 bases and 2 bases respectively, with 5 bases between them. The CDR3 DNA sequence: TGTGCCAGCAGGGGTGCTGGGGCCAACGTCCTGACTTTC. Its translation is CASRGAGANVLTF. Using reference TRBV2 and TRBJ2-6 for the parts outside the CDR3, the full variable domain is EPEVTQTPSHQVTQMGQEVILRCVPISNHLYFYWYRQILGQKVEFLVSFYNNEISEKSEIFDDQFSVERPDGSNFTLKIRSTKLEDSAMYFCASRGAGANVLTFGAGSRLTVL.

The chain recombines TRBV3-1 (or the pseudogene TRBV3-2) with TRBJ2-3; D unresolved. Germline V gene sequence: CDR1 LGHDT, CDR2 YNNKEL (reference sequence). CDR3 length: 16 amino acids. Trimming shortened V by 1 base and J by 0 bases, and 11 bases separated the two germline ends. DNA for the CDR3: TGTGCCAGCAGCCAAGGTAGTAGTGTTAGCACAGATACGCAGTATTTT. Translated: CASSQGSSVSTDTQYF.

The chain is built from TRBV5-1 and TRBJ2-2; 11 bases align to TRBD1. The CDR3 is 15 residues long. Trimming took 4 bases from V and 6 from J; bases not matched to a gene: 5. Germline CDR1 is SGHRS and CDR2 is YFSETQ. The CDR3 DNA follows: TGCGCCAGCAGCCTACAGGGACAGGGGGCCGGGGAGCTGTTTTTT. Protein product: CASSLQGQGAGELFF.

The chain uses TRBV19 and TRBJ1-3; D not resolved. Germline CDR1 LNHDA, CDR2 SQIVND (reference sequence). The CDR3 has 20 residues. The V end was cut by 2 bases, the J end by 0 bases, with 23 bases between. In DNA, the CDR3 is TGTGCCAGTAGTATAATCGGATTTGGGCGGATCCCGTCCTCTGGAAACACCATATATTTT. It encodes CASSIIGFGRIPSSGNTIYF.

The table lists this clone with a few counts. The chain links TRBV3-1 (or the pseudogene TRBV3-2) to TRBJ2-5, with D unresolved. CDR1 is LGHDT, CDR2 YNNKEL, per germline (reference sequence). This CDR3 is 13 amino acids long. V was trimmed by 6 bases and J by 2 bases, leaving 10 bases between them. The CDR3 loop is CASSGGPQETQYF. The CDR3 bases are TGTGCCAGCAGTGGCGGTCCTCAAGAGACCCAGTACTTC.

The rearrangement joins TRBV4-3 to TRBJ2-5; D unclear. Trimming cost V 0 bases and J 2 bases, with 13 bases left between them. This CDR3 has 16 amino acids. Germline loops: CDR1 LGHNA, CDR2 YSLEER. CDR3 amino acids: CASSQEAEYLQETQYF. In DNA form, the CDR3 reads TGCGCCAGCAGCCAAGAGGCGGAGTACCTTCAAGAGACCCAGTACTTC.

The rearrangement joins TRBV11-2 to TRBJ2-7; possible D gene TRBD1, 7 bases. V shed 0 bases and J shed 7 bases, with 13 bases lying between them. This CDR3 is built from 14 residues. Germline V gene data show CDR1 as SGHAT and CDR2 as FQNNGV. In nucleotides, the CDR3 is TGTGCCAGCAGCTTAGACAGGGGGGCTGGAGAGCAGTACTTC. This encodes CASSLDRGAGEQYF.

The CDR3 sequence is CASSLARTEAFF. The CDR3 bases are TGTGCCAGCAGCTTAGCCCGGACTGAAGCTTTCTTT. The chain has TRBV11-2 and TRBJ1-1, with D unclear. V shed 1 base and J shed 5 bases, with 5 bases lying between them. The V gene's germline CDR1 is SGHAT and CDR2 FQNNGV. This CDR3 has 12 amino acids.

The chain is built from TRBV10-3 and TRBJ1-2; D uncertain. Germline V gene data show CDR1 as ENHRY and CDR2 as SYGVKD. V lost 7 bases and J lost 6, with 12 bases in between. The CDR3 covers 12 residues. CDR3 bases: TGTGCCATCAACACAGTGTACCATGGCTACACCTTC. Its protein product is CAINTVYHGYTF.

Regarding this clone: At one end, the junction sequence differs from germline, possibly due to a read error. The J gene is TRBJ1-5, the V gene TRBV3-1 (or the pseudogene TRBV3-2); D might be TRBD1 (6 bases). Germline loops: CDR1 LGHDT, CDR2 YNNKEL (reference sequence). The CDR3 totals 13 residues. This chain's CDR3 is CASSEDRFQPQHF. CDR3 sequence (DNA): TGTGCCAGCAGCGAAGACAGGTTTCAGCCCCAGCATTTT.

CDR3 sequence: CASSYLALTEEKLFF. As DNA, the CDR3 is TGTGCCAGCAGTTACTTGGCCCTTACCGAGGAAAAACTGTTTTTT. This chain connects TRBV6-2 or TRBV6-3 to TRBJ1-4; D gene uncertain. V was shortened by 1 base and J by 8 bases, with 14 bases between the two germline ends. This CDR3 comprises 15 residues. Germline V gives CDR1 MNHEY, CDR2 SVGEGT.

The chain has TRBV28 and TRBJ2-1; 11 positions agree with TRBD2. CDR3 length: 16 amino acids. Germline V gene lookup returns CDR1 MDHEN and CDR2 SYDVKM. After removal of 5 bases from V and 8 bases from J, the junction contained 11 bases not matched to a gene. CDR3 DNA sequence: TGTGCCAGCAGTCCTCCTATAGCGGGGGGGCTTGATGAGCAGTTCTTC. Its translation is CASSPPIAGGLDEQFF.

The genes are TRBV3-1 (or the pseudogene TRBV3-2) and TRBJ1-2; D perhaps matches TRBD1 (6 bases). CDR3 length: 16 amino acids. Looked up from germline, CDR1 is LGHDT and CDR2 is YNNKEL (reference sequence). Trimming removed 0 bases from V and 3 bases from J, with 14 bases in between. In DNA form, the CDR3 reads TGTGCCAGCAGCCAAGATCTTTCAGGGGCTCACTATGGCTACACCTTC. It specifies CASSQDLSGAHYGYTF.